The 27 T cell receptor beta chains below come from one sample, sequenced in a study of CD8+ T cells in alopecia areata. Stated treatment: oral pan-JAK inhibitor, 5-10 mg twice daily. Reverse transcribed after extraction, RNA yielded cDNA as the sequencing template. TCRdb's copy holds only in-frame clones and misses some; the assay was immunoSEQ multiplex PCR. The repertoire holds about 190,000 clones, with about three fifths as singletons. This material consisted of CD4+ T cells sorted from blood, taken at week 49, from a patient treated with tofacitinib. The receptor set was obtained from a human donor with alopecia areata.

V is TRBV27 and J is TRBJ2-7, with D possibly matching TRBD1 (6 bases). The CDR3 extends over 15 amino acids. Germline CDR1 MNHEY, CDR2 SMNVEV (reference sequence). V shed 5 bases and J shed 0 bases, with 14 bases lying between them. The DNA for the CDR3 is TGTGCCAGCAGTATAGGGACACCACTCTCCTACGAGCAGTACTTC. Translation gives CASSIGTPLSYEQYF.

Notes on this clone: This same CDR3 is encoded by further DNA sequences in the sample. The V and J genes are TRBV6-5 and TRBJ2-3; no clear D. The CDR3 has 12 residues. Germline CDR1 MNHEY, CDR2 SVGAGI. Between the trimmed V and J ends, which lost 5 bases and 2 bases, there was a span of 5 bases. The CDR3 sequence is CASSPNTDTQYF. CDR3 bases: TGTGCCAGCAGTCCAAACACAGATACGCAGTATTTT.

This chain links TRBV11-1 with TRBJ2-1; 12 bases map to TRBD1. Unmatched junction bases numbered 4, after V lost 5 bases and J lost 8 bases. This CDR3 comprises 14 residues. Per the germline V gene, CDR1 is SGHAT and CDR2 is FQDESV (reference sequence). The CDR3 DNA is TGTGCCAGCAGCCGGGACAGGGGGCCGTATGAGCAGTTCTTC. As protein: CASSRDRGPYEQFF.

There are a few counts of this clone. V is TRBV5-1 and J is TRBJ2-3, with a weak D call TRBD2 (6 bases). Trimming pared 4 bases from V and 0 bases from J, leaving 15 bases between. The CDR3 length is 16 residues. Germline values: CDR1 SGHRS, CDR2 YFSETQ. DNA for the CDR3: TGCGCCAGCAGCAAAGAACCCGGGACTAGCACAGATACGCAGTATTTT. Its translation is CASSKEPGTSTDTQYF.

This chain joins TRBV4-3 and TRBJ2-2; D is undetermined. Germline V gene lookup returns CDR1 LGHNA and CDR2 YSLEER. V dropped 0 bases and J dropped 2 bases, with 7 bases sitting between them. This CDR3 is built from 15 residues. The CDR3 reads CASSQDPRNTGELFF. The CDR3 DNA sequence: TGCGCCAGCAGCCAAGATCCCAGAAACACCGGGGAGCTGTTTTTT.

The CDR3 DNA reads TGCGCCAGCAGCTTGGATCGGACAGGGGATGGCTACACCTTC. It encodes CASSLDRTGDGYTF. The rearrangement uses TRBV5-1 and TRBJ1-2; 9 nucleotides match TRBD1. With 0 bases clipped from V and 6 bases from J, the junction kept 3 bases outside the gene matches. The length of the CDR3 is 14 residues. Germline V gene lookup returns CDR1 SGHRS and CDR2 YFSETQ.

This chain's CDR3 is CAWGLGTSTDTQYF. Here the CDR3 DNA reads TGTGCCTGGGGCCTAGGGACTAGCACAGATACGCAGTATTTT. V usage is TRBV30 and J usage is TRBJ2-3; D possibly corresponds to TRBD2 (6 bases). Trimming left V 5 bases short and J 0 bases short, with 12 bases between. Germline values: CDR1 GTSNPN, CDR2 SVGIG (reference sequence). There are 14 residues in the CDR3.

This clone was observed a handful of times. The chain carries TRBV7-2 and TRBJ2-3; tentative D call: TRBD2 (5 bases). The germline CDR1 and CDR2 sequences are SGHTA and FQGNSA. Trimming removed 5 bases at V and 8 bases at J, with 23 bases between. The CDR3 length is 16 residues. The CDR3 DNA reads as TGTGCCAGCAGCCCCTTAGCGAATTTGGGCTACGGTACGCAGTATTTT. It encodes CASSPLANLGYGTQYF.

The genes are TRBV29-1 and TRBJ1-1, with D maybe TRBD1 (5 bases). Trimming removed 4 bases at V and 7 bases at J, with 16 bases between. CDR3 length: 13 amino acids. Germline CDR1 and CDR2: SQVTM and ANQGSEA. CDR3 amino acids: CSVAHRLGDEAFF. In DNA form, the CDR3 reads TGCAGCGTTGCCCACAGGTTGGGTGATGAAGCTTTCTTT. The complete variable domain, with remaining parts taken from reference TRBV29-1 and TRBJ1-1, reads SAVISQKPSRDICQRGTSLTIQCQVDSQVTMMFWYRQQPGQSLTLIATANQGSEATYESGFVIDKFPISRPNLTFSTLTVSNMSPEDSSIYLCSVAHRLGDEAFFGQGTRLTVV.

The rearrangement uses TRBV6-5 and TRBJ1-2; 7 bases agree with TRBD1. This CDR3 has 11 residues. Trimming took 8 bases from V and 11 from J; bases not matched to a gene: 8. CDR1 MNHEY and CDR2 SVGAGI come from the germline V gene. CDR3 nucleotides: TGTGCCAGCGGGTTAGCAGGGGGGTACACCTTC. Translated: CASGLAGGYTF.

The chain is built from TRBV7-8 and TRBJ1-6; the D is unclear. CDR1 is SGHVS and CDR2 is FQNEAQ in the germline V gene. The CDR3 covers 17 residues. Trimming took off 5 bases at V and 0 bases at J, with 14 bases between the two ends. CDR3 amino acids: CASSTETGPSYNSPLHF. The CDR3 DNA reads as TGTGCCAGCAGCACGGAGACCGGGCCCTCCTATAATTCACCCCTCCACTTT.

This clone has more than one count but fewer than ten. The CDR3, as DNA: TGTGCCAGCAGCTGGGGACATGGGGCAGGGGGCTACACCTTC. As protein: CASSWGHGAGGYTF. This rearrangement joins TRBV5-6 to TRBJ1-2; D perhaps matches TRBD1 (6 bases). Deletions cut 3 bases from V and 8 bases from J, with 17 bases between. There are 14 residues in the CDR3. The germline V gene encodes CDR1 SGHDT and CDR2 YYEEEE.

This clone has more than one count but fewer than ten. This chain uses TRBV18 with TRBJ2-7; D is unclear. Germline lookup yields CDR1 KGHSH and CDR2 LQKENI. The germline V and J ends were trimmed by 6 bases and 3 bases, with 15 bases remaining between them. The CDR3 is made up of 14 amino acids. The CDR3 bases are TGTGCCAGCTCCCTCTCCCCATCGCTCTACGAGCAGTACTTC. As protein: CASSLSPSLYEQYF.

Only a few counts were recorded for this clone. The chain uses TRBV10-3 and TRBJ1-2; 10 bases align to TRBD1. The CDR3 loop spans 13 amino acids. Germline V CDR1 and CDR2: ENHRY, SYGVKD. Trimming removed 8 bases from V and 7 bases from J; junction bases left unmatched: 7. Here the CDR3 DNA reads TGTGCCATCTACGGGACAGGGGAAGGTGGCTACACCTTC. This gives the protein CAIYGTGEGGYTF.

The chain couples TRBV18 to TRBJ2-3, with 8 bases aligning to TRBD1. This CDR3 comprises 13 residues. Looked up from germline, CDR1 is KGHSH and CDR2 is LQKENI. The J segment lost 14 bases and the V segment lost 6 bases, leaving 13 bases of the junction unmatched. CDR3 DNA: TGTGCCAGCTCGAACCGCGATCAGGGGGCGGTGTATTTT. This encodes CASSNRDQGAVYF. The entire variable domain, with the rest obtained from reference TRBV18 and TRBJ2-3, is as follows: NAGVMQNPRHLVRRRGQEARLRCSPMKGHSHVYWYRQLPEEGLKFMVYLQKENIIDESGMPKERFSAEFPKEGPSILRIQQVVRGDSAAYFCASSNRDQGAVYFGPGTRLTVL.

Only a few counts were recorded for this clone. V is TRBV29-1 and J is TRBJ1-2; maybe TRBD1 (5 bases). The CDR3 loop spans 14 amino acids. Germline lookup yields CDR1 SQVTM and CDR2 ANQGSEA. With 5 bases removed from V and 2 bases from J, the gap between germline ends came to 15 bases. CDR3 DNA sequence: TGCAGCGTTCAAAAGTCCAGGGACAACTATGGCTACACCTTC. Translation gives CSVQKSRDNYGYTF.

About this clone: The sample has other DNA sequences that encode this CDR3 too. This chain links TRBV29-1 with TRBJ1-2; no clear D. This CDR3 contains 12 residues. Between the trimmed V and J ends, which lost 7 bases and 0 bases, there was a span of 9 bases. Germline V gene sequence: CDR1 SQVTM, CDR2 ANQGSEA. This CDR3 is CSARDSNYGYTF. In DNA form, the CDR3 reads TGCAGCGCGCGGGATTCTAACTATGGCTACACCTTC. Together with reference TRBV29-1 and TRBJ1-2, the CDR3 gives the full variable domain: SAVISQKPSRDICQRGTSLTIQCQVDSQVTMMFWYRQQPGQSLTLIATANQGSEATYESGFVIDKFPISRPNLTFSTLTVSNMSPEDSSIYLCSARDSNYGYTFGSGTRLTVV.

V gene TRBV19 combines with J gene TRBJ1-5; D perhaps matches TRBD1 (6 bases). The CDR3 runs 12 residues. The V and J ends lost 4 bases and 7 bases respectively, with 8 bases between them. The germline V gene has CDR1 LNHDA and CDR2 SQIVND (reference sequence). The CDR3 DNA sequence: TGTGCCAGTAGTAACAGGGTACAGCCCCAGCATTTT. Its translation is CASSNRVQPQHF.

A few counts support this clone. The genes are TRBV29-1 and TRBJ2-7, with 8 bases that match TRBD2. CDR3 length: 14 residues. V lost 4 bases to trimming and J lost 6 bases; unmatched junction nucleotides: 11. Germline V lookup: CDR1 SQVTM, CDR2 ANQGSEA. CDR3 nucleotide sequence: TGCAGCGTTGTTAAAGCGGTCGGGAGGGGCGAGCAGTACTTC. Translating it yields CSVVKAVGRGEQYF.

The J gene is TRBJ2-5, the V gene TRBV7-3; D is undetermined. Germline lookup yields CDR1 SGHTA and CDR2 FQGTGA. With 1 base removed from V and 4 bases from J, the gap between germline ends came to 7 bases. The CDR3 is made up of 13 amino acids. CDR3 bases: TGTGCCAGCAGCTTAAGTAATCGAGAGACCCAGTACTTC. Protein product: CASSLSNRETQYF.

This clone showed up just a few times. The V and J genes are TRBV19 and TRBJ1-1, with TRBD1 matching over 7 bases. Losses at the gene ends were 5 bases for V and 2 bases for J; bases not matched to a gene: 14. The CDR3 covers 17 residues. The germline V gene has CDR1 LNHDA and CDR2 SQIVND (reference sequence). The CDR3 nucleotides read TGTGCCAGTAGTCCCCTCCAGGACAGGAAAAGAAACACTGAAGCTTTCTTT. Encoded protein: CASSPLQDRKRNTEAFF.

The chain couples TRBV14 to TRBJ2-2, with D perhaps matching TRBD2 (7 bases). The V gene lost 0 bases and the J gene lost 3 bases, with 17 bases spanning the gap. The CDR3 is made up of 18 amino acids. Germline lookup yields CDR1 SGHDN and CDR2 FVKESK. The CDR3 loop is CASSQDRIGGRYTGELFF. The CDR3 bases are TGTGCCAGCAGCCAAGATCGTATCGGGGGGCGCTACACCGGGGAGCTGTTTTTT. Filled out from reference TRBV14 and TRBJ2-2, the complete variable domain reads EAGVTQFPSHSVIEKGQTVTLRCDPISGHDNLYWYRRVMGKEIKFLLHFVKESKQDESGMPNNRFLAERTGGTYSTLKVQPAELEDSGVYFCASSQDRIGGRYTGELFFGEGSRLTVL.

This chain uses TRBV29-1 with TRBJ1-1; maybe TRBD1 (6 bases). CDR1 is SQVTM, CDR2 ANQGSEA, per germline. The CDR3 spans 15 residues. V gave up 7 bases and J gave up 1 base, with 19 bases separating them. The CDR3 reads CSAGGRGYGNTEAFF. In DNA, the CDR3 is TGCAGCGCCGGAGGCAGGGGATATGGGAACACTGAAGCTTTCTTT.

The chain joins TRBV5-1 to TRBJ2-6; no definite D call. CDR3 length: 16 amino acids. CDR1 SGHRS and CDR2 YFSETQ come from the germline V gene. Trimming pared 3 bases from V and 0 bases from J, leaving 10 bases between. CDR3 bases: TGCGCCAGCAGCTCAAGACTGACCTCTGGGGCCAACGTCCTGACTTTC. Its translation is CASSSRLTSGANVLTF.

The rearrangement links TRBV5-1 to TRBJ2-1; D is ambiguous. The CDR3 has 13 amino acids. The ends were cut back, 2 bases at V and 9 bases at J, with 12 bases in the middle. The germline V gene encodes CDR1 SGHRS and CDR2 YFSETQ. DNA of the CDR3: TGCGCCAGCAGCTTTGACCCGAATGGTGAGCAGTTCTTC. Translated: CASSFDPNGEQFF.

The chain uses TRBV5-6 and TRBJ1-1, with D uncertain. V gave up 2 bases and J gave up 3 bases, with 11 bases separating them. The germline V gene encodes CDR1 SGHDT and CDR2 YYEEEE. The CDR3 has 14 amino acids. Written as DNA, the CDR3 is TGTGCCAGCAGCTTTGTAGGGTCCGACACTGAAGCTTTCTTT. This gives the protein CASSFVGSDTEAFF.

The chain is built from TRBV29-1 and TRBJ2-7; D unclear. Trimming removed 7 bases at V and 1 base at J, with 14 bases between. CDR1 is SQVTM and CDR2 is ANQGSEA in the germline V gene. This CDR3 region has 13 residues. CDR3 sequence (DNA): TGCAGCGCAGAAGCTGTAGAGTCCTACGAGCAGTACTTC. Its translation is CSAEAVESYEQYF.